This T cell receptor (beta chain) was captured in a study of CD8 T cells in ankylosing spondylitis. MiXCR, run by TCRdb on the 5' RACE reads, gives a single entry per CDR3 protein. The table lists about 540,000 distinct CDR3 sequences, roughly an eighth of them singletons. General study points: Apparently characteristic of ankylosing spondylitis blood was a TCR beta motif (about 8 highly homologous variants). As for the disease-linked clones, they showed a CD8+ phenotype and occurred at relatively low frequencies in peripheral blood.

This clonotype was observed a handful of times. The antigen is undetermined. The CDR3 has 16 amino acids. The germline gives CDR1 SGHTA, CDR2 FQGNSA. J gave up 3 bases and V 8 bases, and 12 bases lay outside the gene matches. Sequencing was performed on blood, either unsorted or a sorted T cell fraction (not recorded which). The sequence derives from a male donor with ankylosing spondylitis. The V gene is TRBV7-2, the J gene TRBJ2-2; 7 bases agree with TRBD2. The CDR3 bases are TGTGCCAGCTCCTTAACTAGCGCAAAGGACACCGGGGAGCTGTTTTTT. The encoded protein is CASSLTSAKDTGELFF.